This T cell receptor beta chain appears in the sequencing data of a study of a mutant IDH1 vaccine in newly diagnosed glioma (TCRdb year 2021). Turning to the overall study: Across visits V03 through V10, patients got a total of eight vaccinations, given in weeks 1, 3, 5, 7, 11, 15, 19 and 23. Vaccination was initiated 4-6 weeks after radiotherapy alone, or concurrently with temozolomide cycles in the chemotherapy-containing groups. Of the 25 to 35 patients who were treated, about 62% were male and roughly 38% were female, and the mean age was around 40 years. Prior to enrollment, standard therapy consisting of radiotherapy alone, temozolomide alone, or radiochemotherapy with temozolomide had been administered to patients, with the combination being received by most patients. Peripheral blood was drawn at six visits: V03 (baseline), V05, V07, V10, V12 and V13. Longitudinal TCRB deep sequencing was done for roughly 23 treated patients, wherever samples were available for exploratory analyses. Beyond this particular receptor, the publication reports: Immune responses induced by the vaccine were seen in 93.3% of patients across multiple MHC alleles. According to the authors, sample limitations meant that analyses of patient blood samples could not be reproduced. Selection of PBMC samples for TCRB deep sequencing was based on availability. Pseudoprogression appeared unrelated to alterations in the top peripheral T cell clonotypes detected by TCRB sequencing.

The time point label for this specimen denotes: week 5, during vaccination. Each vaccine dose, consisting of 300 ug of a 20-mer mutant IDH1 peptide in Montanide, was administered subcutaneously with topical imiquimod. Newly diagnosed WHO grade 3 or 4 IDH1-mutant astrocytomas showing loss of nuclear ATRX were present in the donors. The samples were drawn from NOA16, a multicentre, single-arm, open-label phase I trial in Germany that tested a mutant IDH1 peptide vaccine in humans for the first time. Genomic DNA for TCRB sequencing was isolated from EDTA blood with the DNeasy Blood and Tissue Kit. The library was generated by the immunoSEQ multiplex PCR assay. Following the manufacturer's protocol, the hsTCRB Kit was used to amplify rearranged TCR beta chain sequences. An Illumina MiSeq was used to sequence the TCRB libraries. The study's processing was this. The proprietary platform of the kit vendor was used for demultiplexing, trimming and gene mapping. Drawn from immuneACCESS, this table holds only the in-frame rearrangements with V and J called that TCRdb kept. Clones are partly lost; checked studies trace under half to an unresolved V gene and leave the rest unexplained. D and trimming were read from the DNA, whereas the V and J calls and clone size are those reported in that table. The sample table contains about 29,000 clones; only one count was recorded for around 90% of them. The ten largest clonotypes hold approximately 3.3% of the sample.

Between the V and J ends, shortened by 0 bases and 5 bases respectively, the junction contains 4 bases. Reading the germline V gene gives CDR1 MDHEN and CDR2 SYDVKM. The CDR3 covers 13 residues, taking in both the cysteine and the phenylalanine. Solely the CDR3 DNA is kept, with 39 bases framed from the first base. With regard to this clone: The antigen it recognizes is unknown. No base quality values were provided; no much bigger clone lies one nucleotide off.

The sample consisted of peripheral blood mononuclear cells (PBMCs), taken from a glioma patient whose treatment included an IDH1 peptide vaccine. The chain joins TRBV28 to TRBJ2-2; the D gene lacks a confident call. This receptor was identified in a woman between 40 and 50 years old with glioma. Some clones in this sample may be carry-over from other donors' samples. The nucleotide sequence reads as follows: TGTGCCAGCAGTTTATGGGGAACCGGGGAGCTGTTTTTT. This codes for CASSLWGTGELFF.